What follows are 27 T cell receptor beta chains derived from one specimen sequenced in a study of neoadjuvant anti-PD-1 for oral cavity cancer. The data were produced by immunoSEQ multiplex PCR, yet TCRdb's version contains in-frame clones alone and is incomplete. The data contain 30,000 to 35,000 clones, around nine tenths of them seen just once; the ten biggest clones take up 3.5%. Sample: PBMCs, taken before nivolumab (anti-PD-1) treatment. The receptors stem from a person aged 35-79 years with oral cavity squamous cell carcinoma.

The chain combines TRBV7-2 with TRBJ2-1, with D maybe TRBD1 (6 bases). The CDR3 has 15 residues. The V end lost 2 bases, the J end lost 0 bases, and 8 bases lay between the germline ends. Per germline, CDR1 SGHTA and CDR2 FQGNSA. In DNA, the CDR3 is TGTGCCAGCAGCTTAACAGGGACCTCCTACAATGAGCAGTTCTTC. Translating gives CASSLTGTSYNEQFF. The full variable domain, in which reference TRBV7-2 and TRBJ2-1 provide the parts outside the CDR3, is GAGVSQSPSNKVTEKGKDVELRCDPISGHTALYWYRQSLGQGLEFLIYFQGNSAPDKSGLPSDRFSAERTGGSVSTLTIQRTQQEDSAVYLCASSLTGTSYNEQFFGPGTRLTVL.

The V gene is TRBV2, the J gene TRBJ1-2; D gene uncertain. Trimming removed 0 bases at V and 5 bases at J, with 13 bases between. The CDR3 is 15 amino acids. The germline gives CDR1 SNHLY, CDR2 FYNNEI. CDR3 loop: CASSEARGLMYGYTF. The CDR3 bases are TGTGCCAGCAGTGAAGCTCGGGGTCTAATGTATGGCTACACCTTC. Full variable domain (rest looked up from reference TRBV2 and TRBJ1-2): EPEVTQTPSHQVTQMGQEVILRCVPISNHLYFYWYRQILGQKVEFLVSFYNNEISEKSEIFDDQFSVERPDGSNFTLKIRSTKLEDSAMYFCASSEARGLMYGYTFGSGTRLTVV.

The chain links TRBV5-1 to TRBJ2-1; 8 bases fit TRBD1. V trimming: 3 bases; J trimming: 2 bases; junction bases outside the gene matches: 4. CDR1 SGHRS and CDR2 YFSETQ come from the germline V gene. The CDR3 loop spans 15 amino acids. The CDR3 reads CASSSTGAAYNEQFF. The CDR3 region has the DNA TGCGCCAGCAGCTCGACAGGGGCCGCCTACAATGAGCAGTTCTTC.

The V and J genes are TRBV5-1 and TRBJ2-3; the D is unclear. The V gene's germline CDR1 is SGHRS and CDR2 YFSETQ. The V end was cut by 5 bases, the J end by 2 bases, with 12 bases between. This CDR3 spans 14 amino acids. This CDR3 reads CASSDLGHTDTQYF. The CDR3 coding sequence is TGCGCCAGCAGTGATCTAGGGCACACAGATACGCAGTATTTT.

The chain carries TRBV19 and TRBJ1-1; 7 nucleotides match TRBD1. CDR3 length equals 13 residues. Germline lookup yields CDR1 LNHDA and CDR2 SQIVND (reference sequence). Trimming took 7 bases from V and 4 from J; bases not matched to a gene: 6. This CDR3 reads CASNKQGPTEAFF. The CDR3 nucleotides read TGTGCCAGTAATAAACAGGGGCCCACTGAAGCTTTCTTT.

This rearrangement joins TRBV25-1 to TRBJ1-6, with D uncertain. The CDR3 has 13 residues. Between the trimmed V and J ends, which lost 6 bases and 9 bases, there was a span of 12 bases. Germline V gene sequence: CDR1 MGHDK, CDR2 SYGVNS. CDR3 coding DNA: TGTGCCAGCAGCGACCGACGGGGTTCACCCCTCCACTTT. It encodes CASSDRRGSPLHF.

This chain connects TRBV10-2 to TRBJ1-5; possibly TRBD1 for D (5 bases). This CDR3 has 14 residues. Germline-derived CDR1 and CDR2 are WSHSY and SAAADI. V was pared by 2 bases and J by 5 bases, with 10 bases between. CDR3 nucleotide sequence: TGCGCCAGCAGTGAGGGCAGGGAGGATCAGCCCCAGCATTTT. Protein: CASSEGREDQPQHF.

The J gene is TRBJ2-3, the V gene TRBV11-2, with 8 bases lining up with TRBD2. Germline CDR1 reads SGHAT; CDR2 reads FQNNGV. The length of the CDR3 is 13 residues. Trimming cost V 6 bases and J 5 bases; bases outside gene matches: 4. The CDR3 sequence: CASRQTSGDTQYF. CDR3 coding DNA: TGTGCCAGCAGACAAACTAGCGGAGATACGCAGTATTTT.

The chain couples TRBV6-6 to TRBJ2-5, with TRBD2 as a possible D gene (6 bases). This CDR3 contains 13 residues. The germline CDR1 and CDR2 sequences are MNHNY and SVGAGI (reference sequence). V was clipped by 3 bases and J by 5 bases, with 10 bases between them. The CDR3 reads CASSYQGGETQYF. DNA for the CDR3: TGTGCCAGCAGTTATCAGGGAGGCGAGACCCAGTACTTC.

The chain uses TRBV7-2 and TRBJ2-7; no clear D gene. The V end lost 1 base, the J end lost 5 bases, and 18 bases lay between the germline ends. The length of the CDR3 is 16 residues. The germline CDR1 and CDR2 sequences are SGHTA and FQGNSA. The CDR3 bases are TGTGCCAGCAGCTTAGAGGCGTGGCTTGGTTTGAACGAGCAGTACTTC. It specifies CASSLEAWLGLNEQYF.

This chain links TRBV7-8 with TRBJ2-5; 7 bases map to TRBD1. This CDR3 spans 16 amino acids. The junction had 8 bases not matched to a gene; V was cut back by 2 bases and J by 2 bases. Germline V lookup: CDR1 SGHVS, CDR2 FQNEAQ. CDR3 loop: CASSLPVRTGQETQYF. The CDR3 nucleotides read TGTGCCAGCAGCTTACCCGTTAGGACAGGACAAGAGACCCAGTACTTC.

This clone was detected once. This chain connects TRBV10-1 to TRBJ2-1; TRBD1 aligns across 9 bases. This CDR3 has 21 amino acids. The germline gives CDR1 WNHNN, CDR2 SYGVQD (reference sequence). V shed 4 bases, J shed 4 bases, and the junction held 23 bases outside the gene matches. CDR3: CASSAGPSGTGSLYPYNEQFF. The CDR3 region has the DNA TGCGCCAGCAGTGCTGGCCCGTCGGGGACAGGGTCCTTGTACCCGTACAATGAGCAGTTCTTC.

This clone was counted a single time. The chain is built from TRBV5-8 and TRBJ1-2, with 7 bases matching TRBD1. Per germline, CDR1 SGHTS and CDR2 YDEGEE. This CDR3 has 12 amino acids. The J segment lost 7 bases and the V segment lost 4 bases, leaving 4 bases of the junction unmatched. CDR3 bases: TGTGCCAGCAGCCTCCGACAGGGTGGCTACACCTTC. Its protein product is CASSLRQGGYTF.

V and J are TRBV6-4 and TRBJ2-3; TRBD2 matches at 11 bases. V lost 1 base to trimming and J lost 4 bases; unmatched junction nucleotides: 1. Germline CDR1 reads MRHNA; CDR2 reads SNTAGT. CDR3 size: 15 residues. CDR3 residues: CASSDLAGGPDTQYF. The CDR3 bases are TGTGCCAGCAGTGACTTAGCGGGGGGGCCAGATACGCAGTATTTT.

Here the CDR3 reads CASSFWTGGNTGELFF. CDR3 DNA sequence: TGTGCCAGCAGTTTCTGGACAGGAGGGAACACCGGGGAGCTGTTTTTT. This rearrangement joins TRBV27 to TRBJ2-2; 7 bases are shared with TRBD1. V dropped 3 bases and J dropped 1; count of bases not matched to a gene: 5. Per germline, CDR1 MNHEY and CDR2 SMNVEV (reference sequence). This CDR3 contains 16 residues.

The chain employs TRBV25-1 and TRBJ2-3; perhaps TRBD1 as D (5 bases). The CDR3 spans 13 residues. In germline, CDR1 is MGHDK, CDR2 SYGVNS. The germline V and J ends were trimmed by 3 bases and 7 bases, with 11 bases remaining between them. CDR3 residues: CASSEQGFNTQYF. For the CDR3, the DNA is TGTGCCAGCAGTGAGCAGGGTTTTAATACGCAGTATTTT.

The chain is built from TRBV9 and TRBJ2-1; unclear D gene. The CDR3 covers 15 residues. V lost 0 bases, J lost 6 bases, and 13 bases lay in between. Germline lookup yields CDR1 SGDLS and CDR2 YYNGEE. CDR3 in amino acids: CASSVDPQITNEQFF. The CDR3 coding sequence is TGTGCCAGCAGCGTAGACCCACAGATCACCAATGAGCAGTTCTTC.

This clone was seen just once. The rearrangement uses TRBV4-3 and TRBJ2-5, with D possibly being TRBD2 (5 bases). Germline loops: CDR1 LGHNA, CDR2 YSLEER. V shed 1 base and J shed 7 bases, with 10 bases lying between them. The CDR3 is 13 residues long. The CDR3 region is CASSQADYGTQYF. The CDR3 DNA reads TGCGCCAGCAGCCAAGCAGACTACGGGACCCAGTACTTC.

The chain joins TRBV6-1 to TRBJ2-7; D possibly uses TRBD1 or TRBD2 (6 bases each). CDR3 length equals 13 residues. V shed 10 bases and J shed 9 bases, with 22 bases lying between them. CDR1 and CDR2 (germline): MNHNS, SASEGT. Here the CDR3 reads CATLEGGRLGQYF. The CDR3 DNA reads as TGTGCCACTCTGGAGGGGGGCCGCCTTGGGCAGTACTTC.

This rearrangement joins TRBV4-1 to TRBJ2-7; D is tentatively TRBD1 or TRBD2 (5 bases each). CDR1 and CDR2 from the germline V gene are MGHRA and YSYEKL. Trimming shortened V by 4 bases and J by 0 bases, and 22 bases separated the two germline ends. The CDR3 has 18 amino acids. CDR3 nucleotide sequence: TGCGCCAGCAGCCCAGAGAGGGGTCGGTACAGCAGCTCCTACGAGCAGTACTTC. It yields the protein CASSPERGRYSSSYEQYF.

In its sample, this clone was seen once. The chain's CDR3 is CASSLRISGGAGTDTQYF. The CDR3 coding sequence is TGTGCCAGCAGCTTGAGGATTAGCGGGGGGGCAGGCACAGATACGCAGTATTTT. J is TRBJ2-3 and V is TRBV11-2; TRBD2 matches 11 bases. V lost 3 bases to trimming and J lost 1 base; unmatched junction nucleotides: 9. There are 18 residues in the CDR3. The germline CDR1 and CDR2 sequences are SGHAT and FQNNGV.

V and J are TRBV7-2 and TRBJ2-2; D call uncertain. Trimming pared 3 bases from V and 0 bases from J, leaving 11 bases between. Germline CDR1 is SGHTA and CDR2 is FQGNSA. The CDR3 consists of 16 residues. The DNA of the CDR3 is TGTGCCAGCAGCTTTCGGCCCAGCCCGAACACCGGGGAGCTGTTTTTT. Translation: CASSFRPSPNTGELFF. Full variable domain (remainder filled in from reference TRBV7-2 and TRBJ2-2): GAGVSQSPSNKVTEKGKDVELRCDPISGHTALYWYRQSLGQGLEFLIYFQGNSAPDKSGLPSDRFSAERTGGSVSTLTIQRTQQEDSAVYLCASSFRPSPNTGELFFGEGSRLTVL.

This chain uses TRBV5-4 with TRBJ1-1, with TRBD1 matching 7 bases. The ends lost 3 bases at V and 7 bases at J; junction bases unmatched: 12. CDR1 and CDR2 from the germline V gene are SGHNT and YYREEE (reference sequence). There are 15 residues in the CDR3. CDR3 DNA: TGTGCCAGCAGCTCCAAGCCGGGACAGCAAATTGAAGCTTTCTTT. Protein product: CASSSKPGQQIEAFF.

The rearrangement links TRBV10-2 to TRBJ2-5, with 11 bases identical to TRBD1. The CDR3 length is 15 residues. The ends lost 6 bases at V and 5 bases at J; junction bases unmatched: 8. Germline V gives CDR1 WSHSY, CDR2 SAAADI. The CDR3 sequence: CASRQGQGVGETQYF. DNA for the CDR3: TGCGCCAGCAGGCAGGGACAGGGGGTCGGGGAGACCCAGTACTTC.

V and J are TRBV15 and TRBJ2-3, with D maybe TRBD1 (5 bases). In germline, CDR1 is LNHNV, CDR2 YYDKDF (reference sequence). V was trimmed by 0 bases and J by 6 bases, leaving 13 bases between them. The CDR3 runs 15 residues. CDR3 in DNA: TGTGCCACCAGCAGAGATCAAGTAGGGGCCGATACGCAGTATTTT. Translation gives CATSRDQVGADTQYF. The full variable domain, its missing parts supplied by reference TRBV15 and TRBJ2-3, is DAMVIQNPRYQVTQFGKPVTLSCSQTLNHNVMYWYQQKSSQAPKLLFHYYDKDFNNEADTPDNFQSRRPNTSFCFLDIRSPGLGDTAMYLCATSRDQVGADTQYFGPGTRLTVL.

In its sample, this clone was seen a few times. Compared with germline, one end of the junction differs, possibly owing to a read error. The V gene is TRBV6-6, the J gene TRBJ1-2; 10 nucleotides match TRBD1. This CDR3 spans 12 amino acids. Germline CDR1 is MNHNY and CDR2 is SVGAGI (reference sequence). The CDR3 reads CASSYGQGVPPF. The CDR3 DNA follows: TGTGCCAGCAGTTATGGACAGGGGGTACCTCCCTTC.

This chain uses TRBV11-3 with TRBJ2-2, with D perhaps TRBD2 (6 bases). Trimming shortened V by 5 bases and J by 2 bases, and 15 bases separated the two germline ends. CDR1 SGHNT and CDR2 YENEEA come from the germline V gene. This CDR3 has 16 amino acids. The CDR3 coding sequence is TGTGCCAGCAGCATTAGTCGGGACTCCAACACCGGGGAGCTGTTTTTT. Its translation: CASSISRDSNTGELFF.